This record looks at one T cell receptor (beta chain) sequence and its context. The sample belongs to a study of cytomegalovirus exposure and HLA in healthy donors. Clones were read by immunoSEQ multiplex PCR, and TCRdb kept only the in-frame ones, dropping some. This repertoire shows about 200,000 clones, 87% found once; its top ten account for more than 1.5%. CDR3 length equals 15 residues. V shed 6 bases and J 0 bases; nucleotides not matched to a gene: 7. Germline assignment: CDR1 ENHRY and CDR2 SYGVKD. The rearrangement joins TRBV10-3 to TRBJ1-1; 7 positions match TRBD1. The sequencing input was PBMCs. This TCR was recovered from a woman aged 18-29 years in good health and CMV-seropositive. The CDR3 loop reads CAIRDGTEMNTEAFF. CDR3 coding DNA: TGTGCCATCAGGGACGGGACAGAGATGAACACTGAAGCTTTCTTT.